Presented here are 11 T cell receptor beta chains from one specimen sequenced in a study of T cell responses to AZD1222 COVID-19 vaccine. Sequencing used immunoSEQ multiplex PCR; TCRdb keeps in-frame clones, though not all of them. The repertoire has approximately 150,000 clones, roughly 85% of them found once; the top ten carry around 0.99%. The sequences come from peripheral blood, collected 28 days after the second AZD1222 dose. These TCRs come from an adult who received the AZD1222 COVID-19 vaccine.

The chain recombines TRBV4-2 with TRBJ1-1; D may be TRBD1 (5 bases). CDR1 and CDR2 (germline): LGHNA, YNFKEQ. V was clipped by 2 bases and J by 0 bases, with 13 bases between them. CDR3 size: 16 residues. CDR3 sequence reads: CASSQPGLTMNTEAFF. The CDR3 DNA is TGTGCCAGCAGCCAACCGGGACTTACCATGAACACTGAAGCTTTCTTT.

The chain recombines TRBV7-2 with TRBJ1-2; D not certain. Germline V lookup: CDR1 SGHTA, CDR2 FQGNSA. With 2 bases removed from V and 7 bases from J, the gap between germline ends came to 14 bases. The CDR3 sequence is 14 residues long. DNA of the CDR3: TGTGCCAGCAGCTTATTGCTCCTTGTGGGTGGCTACACCTTC. Translation gives CASSLLLLVGGYTF.

The genes are TRBV5-1 and TRBJ2-3; D might be TRBD1 (5 bases). The ends were cut back, 4 bases at V and 4 bases at J, with 10 bases in the middle. Germline V gene lookup returns CDR1 SGHRS and CDR2 YFSETQ. The CDR3 is 13 residues long. The CDR3 reads CASSQRTSDTQYF. The CDR3 DNA sequence: TGCGCCAGCAGCCAAAGGACATCAGATACGCAGTATTTT.

This chain links TRBV27 with TRBJ2-7; unclear D gene. Trimming removed 6 bases from V and 2 bases from J, with 11 bases in between. The CDR3 spans 13 residues. The germline V gene has CDR1 MNHEY and CDR2 SMNVEV (reference sequence). The CDR3 DNA reads TGTGCCAGCAGCTCCCTAGGCCCCTACGAGCAGTACTTC. It translates to CASSSLGPYEQYF.

V gene TRBV2 combines with J gene TRBJ2-2; D perhaps matches TRBD2 (5 bases). V dropped 1 base and J dropped 6 bases, with 12 bases sitting between them. The CDR3 is 15 residues long. Looked up from germline, CDR1 is SNHLY and CDR2 is FYNNEI. Here the CDR3 reads CASSEGALAPGELFF. The DNA for the CDR3 is TGTGCCAGCAGTGAAGGAGCCCTAGCCCCCGGGGAGCTGTTTTTT.

The rearrangement joins TRBV5-8 to TRBJ1-5; tentative D call: TRBD1 (6 bases). Germline V lookup: CDR1 SGHTS, CDR2 YDEGEE. Trimming shortened V by 3 bases and J by 5 bases, and 9 bases separated the two germline ends. The CDR3 consists of 13 residues. The CDR3 bases are TGTGCCAGCAGCTGGACAGCGGATCAGCCCCAGCATTTT. Its translation is CASSWTADQPQHF.

The chain joins TRBV11-2 to TRBJ2-5, with 8 nucleotides matching TRBD1. CDR3 size: 16 residues. Germline CDR1 and CDR2: SGHAT and FQNNGV. Germline trimming cut 5 bases from V and 4 bases from J; bases unmatched to any gene: 12. The CDR3 is CASSPRKTGEGETQYF. For the CDR3, the DNA is TGTGCCAGCAGCCCCCGGAAGACAGGGGAAGGAGAGACCCAGTACTTC.

V is TRBV5-6 and J is TRBJ1-1; the D gene is possibly TRBD1 (6 bases). Germline CDR1 is SGHDT and CDR2 is YYEEEE. This CDR3 is 14 amino acids long. V dropped 3 bases and J dropped 4 bases, with 13 bases sitting between them. DNA for the CDR3: TGTGCCAGCAGCTCCTCTCCGGGGGCCACTGAAGCTTTCTTT. Protein sequence: CASSSSPGATEAFF.

DNA of the CDR3: TGTGCCAGCGGGGGCGGAGCGACGGGCACCGGGGAGCTGTTTTTT. Amino acids: CASGGGATGTGELFF. The chain joins TRBV7-9 to TRBJ2-2; perhaps TRBD1 as D (6 bases). The CDR3 contains 15 residues. Trimming pared 8 bases from V and 4 bases from J, leaving 17 bases between. Germline V lookup: CDR1 SEHNR, CDR2 FQNEAQ (reference sequence). The variable domain in full, completed from reference TRBV7-9 and TRBJ2-2, reads DTGVSQNPRHKITKRGQNVTFRCDPISEHNRLYWYRQTLGQGPEFLTYFQNEAQLEKSRLLSDRFSAERPKGSFSTLEIQRTEQGDSAMYLCASGGGATGTGELFFGEGSRLTVL.

V usage is TRBV19 and J usage is TRBJ1-2, with TRBD1 matching over 7 bases. The CDR3 consists of 16 residues. Per germline, CDR1 LNHDA and CDR2 SQIVND (reference sequence). V shed 3 bases and J 4 bases; nucleotides not matched to a gene: 11. The CDR3 region is CASSMRAGGGLYGYTF. The CDR3 DNA sequence: TGTGCCAGTAGTATGAGAGCAGGGGGTGGACTCTATGGCTACACCTTC.

The V gene is TRBV7-2, the J gene TRBJ2-3; 7 bases are a match to TRBD1. The germline V gene has CDR1 SGHTA and CDR2 FQGNSA. This CDR3 region has 13 residues. J lost 8 bases, V lost 1 base, and 3 bases had no gene match. The CDR3 spells CASSLDHRGTQYF. The DNA of the CDR3 is TGTGCCAGCAGCTTAGATCACAGGGGTACGCAGTATTTT.